This passage covers 21 T cell receptor beta chains from one sample sequenced in a study of blood T cell repertoires in COVID-19 (dated by TCRdb to 2020 to 2021). Libraries came from the immunoSEQ multiplex PCR assay. This immuneACCESS table, as held by TCRdb, lists in-frame sequences with V and J called but not all clones. Of the missing ones, under half trace to an unresolved V gene in checked studies; the others have no known cause. Here the sample has just over 200,000 clones; 85% to 90% occur a single time. Of the sample, 5% to 6.5% is held by the ten largest clones. The sequenced sample was peripheral blood. These receptors were collected from a man at least 80 years old with acute or convalescent COVID-19.

As for this clone: The junction departs from the called germline gene at one end, perhaps through a read error. V gene TRBV7-7 combines with J gene TRBJ2-2; 8 bases are shared with TRBD1. Germline V CDR1 and CDR2: SSHAT, FNYEAQ (reference sequence). The CDR3 extends over 15 amino acids. Written as DNA, the CDR3 is TGTGCTAGCAGCCCTACAGGGGGGAACACCGGGGAGCTGTTTTTT. Translation: CASSPTGGNTGELFF.

The rearrangement links TRBV11-2 to TRBJ1-1; TRBD1 agrees at 7 bases. The CDR3 runs 13 residues. V dropped 5 bases and J dropped 5; count of bases not matched to a gene: 5. Looked up from germline, CDR1 is SGHAT and CDR2 is FQNNGV. The CDR3 protein is CASSLQQGTEAFF. The CDR3 region has the DNA TGTGCCAGCAGCCTCCAACAGGGGACTGAAGCTTTCTTT.

In this sample, this clone turned up once. J is TRBJ2-7 and V is TRBV30, with D possibly TRBD1 on 5 matching bases. This CDR3 region has 13 residues. Germline CDR1 GTSNPN, CDR2 SVGIG (reference sequence). V was cut by 5 bases and J by 1 base, with 12 bases left in between. The CDR3 DNA reads TGTGCCTGGGCGAAGGGGCAGTCCTACGAGCAGTACTTC. Protein sequence: CAWAKGQSYEQYF.

This clone was seen a handful of times. The rearrangement uses TRBV6-5 and TRBJ1-6; 7 nucleotides line up with TRBD1. Per germline, CDR1 MNHEY and CDR2 SVGAGI. The CDR3 totals 15 residues. After removal of 5 bases from V and 7 bases from J, the junction contained 8 bases not matched to a gene. The CDR3 sequence is CASSPDRTRNSPLHF. Written as DNA, the CDR3 is TGTGCCAGCAGTCCGGACAGGACCCGAAATTCACCCCTCCACTTT.

V usage is TRBV7-9 and J usage is TRBJ2-2; D unclear. Between the trimmed V and J ends, which lost 1 base and 0 bases, there was a span of 6 bases. The germline gives CDR1 SEHNR, CDR2 FQNEAQ (reference sequence). This CDR3 has 15 amino acids. The DNA of the CDR3 is TGTGCCAGCAGCTTAGTCGGGTCGAACACCGGGGAGCTGTTTTTT. Protein product: CASSLVGSNTGELFF.

This clone was observed a handful of times. The chain recombines TRBV6-5 with TRBJ1-3, with D hard to call. The CDR3 runs to 13 residues. Germline loops: CDR1 MNHEY, CDR2 SVGAGI. V gave up 8 bases and J gave up 0 bases, with 8 bases separating them. CDR3 in DNA: TGTGCCAGCCGCAAGAGCTCTGGAAACACCATATATTTT. Its translation: CASRKSSGNTIYF.

The rearrangement joins TRBV5-1 to TRBJ2-7, with 8 bases identical to TRBD1. The length of the CDR3 is 15 residues. Germline CDR1 and CDR2: SGHRS and YFSETQ. Trimming took 2 bases from V and 2 from J; bases not matched to a gene: 6. The CDR3 loop is CASSLEGTGPYEQYF. The DNA of the CDR3 is TGCGCCAGCAGCTTAGAAGGGACAGGCCCCTACGAGCAGTACTTC.

V usage is TRBV5-1 and J usage is TRBJ2-5; 10 bases align to TRBD1. With V trimmed by 4 bases and J by 2 bases, 5 bases remained unmatched. The CDR3 spans 15 residues. Germline CDR1 SGHRS, CDR2 YFSETQ. CDR3 DNA sequence: TGCGCCAGCAGCACCTGGACAGGGGGACAAGAGACCCAGTACTTC. Residues: CASSTWTGGQETQYF.

The rearrangement uses TRBV20-1 and TRBJ2-1, with 8 bases matching TRBD1. V was pared by 3 bases and J by 1 base, with 2 bases of the junction left unmatched. Germline loops: CDR1 DFQATT, CDR2 SNEGSKA (reference sequence). The CDR3 contains 14 residues. CDR3 DNA sequence: TGCAGTGCTAGTGACAGGGGTTCCTACAATGAGCAGTTCTTC. As protein: CSASDRGSYNEQFF.

This clone was found once. Other DNA sequences in the sample encode the same CDR3. The V and J genes are TRBV19 and TRBJ1-5, with TRBD1 matching 8 bases. V shed 5 bases and J 0 bases; nucleotides not matched to a gene: 0. CDR3 length equals 14 residues. Germline V gives CDR1 LNHDA, CDR2 SQIVND (reference sequence). For the CDR3, the DNA is TGTGCCAGTAGTGGACAGGGTAGCAATCAGCCCCAGCATTTT. It codes for CASSGQGSNQPQHF. The full variable domain, in which reference TRBV19 and TRBJ1-5 provide the parts outside the CDR3, is DGGITQSPKYLFRKEGQNVTLSCEQNLNHDAMYWYRQDPGQGLRLIYYSQIVNDFQKGDIAEGYSVSREKKESFPLTVTSAQKNPTAFYLCASSGQGSNQPQHFGDGTRLSIL.

This clone has only one observation. The chain combines TRBV5-1 with TRBJ2-7, with a weak D call TRBD1 (8 bases). Looked up from germline, CDR1 is SGHRS and CDR2 is YFSETQ. This CDR3 spans 18 amino acids. Trimming took off 4 bases at V and 3 bases at J, with 26 bases between the two ends. CDR3 nucleotides: TGCGCCAGCAGCCCCCGCACCCAAAACAGGGGGGGAGGCTACGAGCAGTACTTC. It encodes CASSPRTQNRGGGYEQYF.

The V gene is TRBV4-1, the J gene TRBJ2-1; 10 bases agree with TRBD2. J gave up 0 bases and V 1 base, and 3 bases lay outside the gene matches. The CDR3 length is 17 residues. CDR1 MGHRA and CDR2 YSYEKL come from the germline V gene. DNA of the CDR3: TGCGCCAGCAGCCAAGCGGGACTAGCGATCTCCTACAATGAGCAGTTCTTC. This codes for CASSQAGLAISYNEQFF.

The chain employs TRBV3-1 (or the pseudogene TRBV3-2) and TRBJ2-1; tentative D call: TRBD2 (5 bases). Per germline, CDR1 LGHDT and CDR2 YNNKEL (reference sequence). Trimming took off 5 bases at V and 0 bases at J, with 20 bases between the two ends. This CDR3 has 18 amino acids. DNA for the CDR3: TGTGCCAGCAGCTACGGTACGTCTAGCTGGAGCTCCTACAATGAGCAGTTCTTC. Translated: CASSYGTSSWSSYNEQFF.

The V call is TRBV5-1, the J call TRBJ2-7, with D perhaps TRBD2 (6 bases). The CDR3 totals 14 residues. Germline V gives CDR1 SGHRS, CDR2 YFSETQ. The germline V and J ends were trimmed by 4 bases and 2 bases, with 13 bases remaining between them. The CDR3 bases are TGCGCCAGCAGCCCGGAGGGGATCCCCTACGAGCAGTACGTC. Encoded protein: CASSPEGIPYEQYV.

The J gene is TRBJ2-5, the V gene TRBV24-1; a weak D match, TRBD1 (6 bases). The ends were cut back, 2 bases at V and 5 bases at J, with 17 bases in the middle. The CDR3 extends over 16 amino acids. The germline CDR1 and CDR2 sequences are KGHDR and SFDVKD. CDR3 DNA: TGTGCCACCAGTGATTATTCGCAGGGGAAGTGGGAGACCCAGTACTTC. Translating it yields CATSDYSQGKWETQYF.

This chain connects TRBV7-8 to TRBJ2-1, with a possible D match to TRBD1 (7 bases). CDR1 and CDR2 from the germline V gene are SGHVS and FQNEAQ. Trimming shortened V by 7 bases and J by 7 bases, and 14 bases separated the two germline ends. The CDR3 covers 13 residues. CDR3 bases: TGTGCCAGCAAAAAAGCAGGGGGGAATGAGCAGTTCTTC. This translates into CASKKAGGNEQFF. Filled out from reference TRBV7-8 and TRBJ2-1, the complete variable domain reads GAGVSQSPRYKVAKRGQDVALRCDPISGHVSLFWYQQALGQGPEFLTYFQNEAQLDKSGLPSDRFFAERPEGSVSTLKIQRTQQEDSAVYLCASKKAGGNEQFFGPGTRLTVL.

The sample holds one count of this clone. The chain links TRBV11-3 to TRBJ2-3; possible D gene TRBD2, 6 bases. V lost 4 bases and J lost 4, with 18 bases in between. The germline gives CDR1 SGHNT, CDR2 YENEEA. This CDR3 spans 16 amino acids. CDR3 sequence reads: CASSSIGGIGSDTQYF. The CDR3 coding sequence is TGTGCCAGCAGCTCCATTGGGGGGATAGGGTCAGATACGCAGTATTTT. Filled out from reference TRBV11-3 and TRBJ2-3, the complete variable domain reads EAGVVQSPRYKIIEKKQPVAFWCNPISGHNTLYWYLQNLGQGPELLIRYENEEAVDDSQLPKDRFSAERLKGVDSTLKIQPAELGDSAVYLCASSSIGGIGSDTQYFGPGTRLTVL.

The chain has TRBV5-6 and TRBJ1-1, with 8 positions matching TRBD1. CDR3 length: 12 amino acids. Germline trimming cut 3 bases from V and 9 bases from J; bases unmatched to any gene: 4. CDR1 is SGHDT, CDR2 YYEEEE, per germline. The CDR3 protein is CASSSRTGKAFF. Here the CDR3 DNA reads TGTGCCAGCAGCTCCCGGACAGGGAAAGCTTTCTTT.

This clone was picked up one time. Here the CDR3 reads CASSLDRELRYEQYF. CDR3 bases: TGTGCCAGCAGCTTGGACCGGGAGTTACGCTACGAGCAGTACTTC. The chain employs TRBV5-6 and TRBJ2-7, with D perhaps TRBD2 (6 bases). The CDR3 contains 15 residues. Germline CDR1 and CDR2: SGHDT and YYEEEE. V dropped 0 bases and J dropped 3 bases, with 13 bases sitting between them.

This clone has just one count. This chain connects TRBV24-1 to TRBJ2-1, with D perhaps matching TRBD2 (5 bases). This CDR3 has 15 residues. From germline, CDR1 is KGHDR and CDR2 SFDVKD. Trimming shortened V by 5 bases and J by 5 bases, and 15 bases separated the two germline ends. The CDR3 loop reads CATSGWRTVDNEQFF. CDR3 in DNA: TGTGCCACCAGTGGTTGGAGGACGGTTGACAATGAGCAGTTCTTC.

The chain has TRBV19 and TRBJ2-7, with 13 bases identical to TRBD2. The CDR3 has 16 residues. V lost 5 bases and J lost 2; bases outside the gene matches: 6. Germline CDR1 reads LNHDA; CDR2 reads SQIVND (reference sequence). CDR3 loop: CASSPRTSGSTYEQYF. CDR3 bases: TGTGCCAGTAGTCCGAGGACTAGCGGGAGTACCTACGAGCAGTACTTC.